These T cell receptor beta chains were read from a single sample in a study of graft-versus-host responses after intestinal transplantation. The antigens for these receptors are not known. Clones were read by immunoSEQ multiplex PCR, and TCRdb kept only the in-frame ones, dropping some. The sample yields 90,000 to 120,000 clones, about 90% seen once. The starting material was unstimulated CD4+ T cells sorted from spleen or lymph node cells, obtained before intestinal transplant. The origin of the receptors is a human donor who received an intestinal transplant. CDR3s include the opening cysteine and the closing phenylalanine or tryptophan. The D gene is left open where the match is weak. Clone size is shown for a subset of rows, as once, few, many or a class of expanded clone.

V	J	D	size	CDR3	DNA
TRBV9	TRBJ2-1	.	.	CASSVGPGDEQFF	TGTGCCAGCAGCGTAGGCCCAGGGGATGAGCAGTTCTTC
TRBV10-3	TRBJ1-3	.	.	CAISGGNTIYF	TGTGCCATCAGTGGGGGAAACACCATATATTTT
TRBV7-9	TRBJ2-7	TRBD2	few	CASSLSAGGWDEQYF	TGTGCCAGCAGCCTCTCAGCGGGAGGGTGGGACGAGCAGTACTTC
TRBV29-1	TRBJ1-1	.	.	CSVGPGVISEAFF	TGCAGCGTTGGACCAGGGGTTATTTCTGAAGCTTTCTTT
TRBV6-1	TRBJ1-1	.	.	CASSVRGTEAFF	TGTGCCAGCAGTGTCAGGGGCACTGAAGCTTTCTTT
TRBV7-9	TRBJ2-2	.	.	CASSPDSYTGELFF	TGTGCCAGCAGCCCGGACAGTTACACCGGGGAGCTGTTTTTT
TRBV6-5	TRBJ2-3	TRBD2	.	CASKFGGGSDTQYF	TGTGCCTCCAAATTCGGGGGGGGTTCAGATACGCAGTATTTT
TRBV6-5	TRBJ2-7	TRBD1	.	CASSYFGTGGYEQYF	TGTGCCAGCAGTTATTTTGGGACAGGGGGCTACGAGCAGTACTTC
TRBV7-7	TRBJ2-1	.	.	CASSPRASSYNEQFF	TGTGCCAGCAGCCCCAGGGCTTCCTCCTACAATGAGCAGTTCTTC
TRBV6-5	TRBJ2-7	.	once	CASGSREREQYF	TGTGCCAGCGGGAGTAGAGAAAGGGAGCAGTACTTC
TRBV6-5	TRBJ1-5	.	few	CASRGGDNQPQHF	TGTGCCAGCAGAGGAGGGGACAATCAGCCCCAGCATTTT
TRBV6-4	TRBJ2-3	.	.	CASSDSGLPTDTQYF	TGTGCCAGCAGTGACTCGGGACTTCCCACAGATACGCAGTATTTT
TRBV6-5	TRBJ2-1	TRBD2	.	CASSYRPSGNNEQFF	TGTGCCAGCAGTTATCGTCCTAGCGGTAACAATGAGCAGTTCTTC
TRBV6-1	TRBJ1-1	.	.	CASSEERTARRTEAFF	TGTGCCAGCAGTGAAGAACGGACGGCCCGTAGGACTGAAGCTTTCTTT
TRBV7-9	TRBJ2-3	TRBD2	.	CASSISGRAADTQYF	TGTGCCAGCAGCATAAGCGGGAGGGCCGCAGATACGCAGTATTTT
TRBV29-1	TRBJ2-3	.	.	CSVPNAALRSTDTQYF	TGCAGCGTTCCTAACGCGGCTCTACGAAGCACAGATACGCAGTATTTT
TRBV5-1	TRBJ1-1	TRBD1	.	CASSPDRRRAFF	TGCGCCAGCAGCCCGGACAGGAGGAGGGCTTTCTTT
TRBV29-1	TRBJ2-3	.	.	CSGGAGRGRQGGADTQYF	TGCAGCGGCGGGGCGGGAAGGGGTCGACAGGGAGGAGCGGATACGCAGTATTTT
TRBV5-4	TRBJ1-1	.	.	CASSLPMGVTNTEAFF	TGTGCCAGCAGCTTGCCCATGGGGGTGACGAACACTGAAGCTTTCTTT
TRBV10-3	TRBJ1-4	TRBD1	.	CATRDRGKANEKLFF	TGTGCCACCCGGGACAGGGGTAAGGCTAATGAAAAACTGTTTTTT
TRBV7-2	TRBJ2-7	.	.	CASSPDGWSSYEQYF	TGTGCCAGCAGCCCGGACGGGTGGAGCTCCTACGAGCAGTACTTC
TRBV19	TRBJ2-3	.	.	CASSMAVDTQYF	TGTGCCAGTAGTATGGCTGTGGATACGCAGTATTTT
TRBV10-1	TRBJ1-3	.	.	CASSESDFGAGNTIYF	TGCGCCAGCAGTGAGTCAGACTTTGGAGCAGGAAACACCATATATTTT
TRBV13	TRBJ2-3	.	few	CASSPQGADTQYF	TGTGCCAGCAGCCCACAAGGGGCGGATACGCAGTATTTT
TRBV5-1	TRBJ2-3	TRBD2	.	CASSFSGGTDTQYF	TGCGCCAGCAGCTTCAGCGGGGGGACAGATACGCAGTATTTT
TRBV5-4	TRBJ1-2	TRBD1	once	CASSLDRGVYGYTF	TGTGCCAGCAGCTTGGACAGGGGAGTCTATGGCTACACCTTC
TRBV23-1	TRBJ1-5	.	.	CASSQSSSRCYSNQPQHF	TGCGCCAGCAGTCAATCCTCTTCAAGATGCTATAGCAATCAGCCCCAGCATTTT
TRBV5-1	TRBJ2-3	.	.	CASSGGLDTDTQYF	TGCGCCAGCAGCGGGGGACTTGACACAGATACGCAGTATTTT
TRBV4-1	TRBJ2-1	.	.	CASSPEQGKIYEQFF	TGCGCCAGCAGCCCAGAACAGGGTAAGATCTATGAGCAGTTCTTC
TRBV6-5	TRBJ1-3	.	once	CASSYSIYSGNTIYF	TGTGCCAGCAGTTACTCTATCTACTCTGGAAACACCATATATTTT
TRBV6-5	TRBJ2-4	TRBD1	.	CASSYGDRAWNIQYF	TGTGCCAGCAGTTACGGGGACAGGGCCTGGAACATTCAGTACTTC
TRBV19	TRBJ2-7	TRBD1	few	CASSTSGTGDYEQYF	TGTGCCAGTAGTACGTCCGGGACAGGGGACTACGAGCAGTACTTC
TRBV10-3	TRBJ2-3	.	.	CAMRGQTDTQYF	TGTGCCATGCGCGGACAGACAGATACGCAGTATTTT
TRBV27	TRBJ2-7	.	.	CASSFWGASRDEQYF	TGTGCCAGCAGTTTCTGGGGGGCTTCTAGAGACGAGCAGTACTTC
TRBV29-1	TRBJ1-2	.	.	CSVVGSNGYTF	TGCAGCGTTGTGGGAAGCAATGGCTACACCTTC
TRBV2	TRBJ2-1	.	once	CASRSDRSHSNEQFF	TGTGCCAGCAGGAGTGACAGGTCCCACTCCAATGAGCAGTTCTTC
TRBV10-3	TRBJ2-7	.	.	CAISEPSGQGALAGGPRAVEQYF	TGTGCCATCAGTGAACCCTCGGGACAGGGGGCTCTAGCGGGAGGGCCTCGGGCCGTCGAGCAGTACTTC
TRBV14	TRBJ1-2	.	.	CASSQDWDYGYTF	TGTGCCAGCAGCCAAGATTGGGACTATGGCTACACCTTC
TRBV19	TRBJ2-1	.	.	CASIGGMSYNEQFF	TGTGCCAGTATTGGGGGTATGTCCTACAATGAGCAGTTCTTC
TRBV11-2	TRBJ2-3	.	.	CASRQRALSTDTQYF	TGTGCCAGCAGACAAAGGGCTTTAAGCACAGATACGCAGTATTTT
TRBV6-6	TRBJ2-3	TRBD2	.	CASSPRLARTTDTQYF	TGTGCCAGCAGTCCAAGACTAGCGAGGACCACAGATACGCAGTATTTT
TRBV19	TRBJ2-7	.	.	CASRDDRTSYEQYF	TGTGCCAGTAGAGACGACAGGACCTCCTACGAGCAGTACTTC
TRBV5-1	TRBJ1-1	.	.	CASSLGGGTEAFF	TGCGCCAGCAGCTTGGGCGGGGGCACTGAAGCTTTCTTT
TRBV18	TRBJ2-1	TRBD2	.	CASSPKISSGTYNEQFF	TGTGCCAGCTCCCCGAAAATATCTAGCGGAACCTACAATGAGCAGTTCTTC
TRBV28	TRBJ2-1	.	once	CASTPATPVHEQFF	TGTGCCAGCACCCCCGCTACCCCTGTTCATGAGCAGTTCTTC
TRBV19	TRBJ1-6	TRBD1	.	CASSTRTGSSYNSPLHF	TGTGCCAGTAGTACGAGGACAGGGAGCTCCTATAATTCACCCCTCCACTTT
TRBV18	TRBJ2-4	.	.	CASSPPRGGSKNIQYF	TGTGCCAGCTCACCACCCCGTGGAGGGTCCAAAAACATTCAGTACTTC
TRBV4-2	TRBJ1-2	.	.	CASSQDSGEGYGYTF	TGTGCCAGCAGCCAAGATAGCGGAGAAGGCTATGGCTACACCTTC
TRBV5-4	TRBJ2-3	.	.	CASSSDNTDTQYF	TGTGCCAGCAGCTCGGACAACACAGATACGCAGTATTTT
TRBV5-4	TRBJ2-3	TRBD1	.	CASSAKTGGDHHTQYF	TGTGCCAGCAGCGCTAAAACAGGGGGCGACCACCATACGCAGTATTTT
TRBV29-1	TRBJ2-3	TRBD1	.	CSVGRTGRNTQYF	TGCAGCGTTGGAAGGACAGGTCGAAATACGCAGTATTTT
TRBV6-5	TRBJ2-7	.	.	CASSYSSDRPYEQYF	TGTGCCAGCAGTTACTCGTCCGACAGGCCCTACGAGCAGTACTTC
TRBV10-1	TRBJ2-3	TRBD1	.	CASSEGRWTGDLDTQYF	TGCGCCAGCAGTGAGGGTAGATGGACAGGGGACCTCGATACGCAGTATTTT
TRBV6-4	TRBJ2-2	TRBD1	.	CASSDSPPGQGTGELFF	TGTGCCAGCAGTGACTCGCCTCCGGGACAGGGCACCGGGGAGCTGTTTTTT
TRBV7-9	TRBJ2-1	.	.	CASSLSPRRQFF	TGTGCCAGCAGCTTATCCCCCAGGCGGCAGTTCTTC
TRBV5-4	TRBJ2-7	.	once	CASSRPSSEQYF	TGTGCCAGCAGCCGACCTTCTTCCGAGCAGTACTTC
TRBV7-9	TRBJ2-7	.	once	CASSLDSIADEQYF	TGTGCCAGCAGCTTGGACTCAATTGCGGACGAGCAGTACTTC
TRBV5-1	TRBJ2-5	TRBD1	few	CASSRQGAWETQYF	TGCGCCAGCAGCAGACAGGGGGCGTGGGAGACCCAGTACTTC
TRBV4-3	TRBJ2-7	.	.	CASSQPTKTGEQYF	TGCGCCAGCAGCCAACCAACCAAAACGGGCGAGCAGTACTTC